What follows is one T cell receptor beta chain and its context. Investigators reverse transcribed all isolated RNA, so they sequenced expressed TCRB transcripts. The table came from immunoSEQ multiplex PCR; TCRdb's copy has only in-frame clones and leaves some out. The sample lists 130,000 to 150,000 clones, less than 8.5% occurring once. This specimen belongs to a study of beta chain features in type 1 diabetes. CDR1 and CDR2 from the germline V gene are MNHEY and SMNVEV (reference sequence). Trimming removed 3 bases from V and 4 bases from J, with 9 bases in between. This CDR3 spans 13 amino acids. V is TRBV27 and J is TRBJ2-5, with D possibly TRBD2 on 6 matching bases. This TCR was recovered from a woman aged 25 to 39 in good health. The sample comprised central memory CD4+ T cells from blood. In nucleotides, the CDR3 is TGTGCCAGCAGTTTCCGGGAGAGAGAGACCCAGTACTTC. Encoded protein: CASSFRERETQYF.